This entry lists 9 T cell receptor beta chains sequenced from one sample in a study of blood T cell repertoires in COVID-19. The method was immunoSEQ multiplex PCR; TCRdb's version includes in-frame clones alone and lacks a portion of them. The table shows around 700,000 clones, with 85% to 90% occurring only once. Sequenced input: peripheral blood. These receptors were obtained from a young woman with acute or convalescent COVID-19.

V usage is TRBV18 and J usage is TRBJ1-1, with TRBD1 identical over 8 bases. Germline V CDR1 and CDR2: KGHSH, LQKENI. Trimming at V came to 3 bases and at J to 6 bases, leaving 6 bases not matched to a gene. CDR3 length: 14 amino acids. The CDR3 nucleotides are TGTGCCAGCTCACCGATGACAGGGGACGCTGAAGCTTTCTTT. This sequence encodes CASSPMTGDAEAFF. The full variable domain, completed using reference TRBV18 and TRBJ1-1, is NAGVMQNPRHLVRRRGQEARLRCSPMKGHSHVYWYRQLPEEGLKFMVYLQKENIIDESGMPKERFSAEFPKEGPSILRIQQVVRGDSAAYFCASSPMTGDAEAFFGQGTRLTVV.

The chain joins TRBV11-2 to TRBJ1-4, with D perhaps TRBD1 (5 bases). The CDR3 is 14 residues long. Trimming took 6 bases from V and 2 from J, leaving 10 bases between them. The germline V gene has CDR1 SGHAT and CDR2 FQNNGV. CDR3: CASSTTVTNEKLFF. The CDR3 nucleotides read TGTGCCAGCAGTACGACAGTTACTAATGAAAAACTGTTTTTT.

The chain uses TRBV25-1 and TRBJ2-2; TRBD2 agrees at 7 bases. CDR1 is MGHDK and CDR2 is SYGVNS in the germline V gene. This CDR3 has 14 amino acids. Trimming took 3 bases from V and 4 from J; bases not matched to a gene: 2. The CDR3 sequence: CASSEGEGTGELFF. For the CDR3, the DNA is TGTGCCAGCAGTGAGGGGGAGGGCACCGGGGAGCTGTTTTTT.

This sequence joins TRBV6-5 and TRBJ2-3; D is perhaps TRBD1 (6 bases). V lost 4 bases and J lost 6, with 20 bases in between. This CDR3 contains 16 residues. CDR1 is MNHEY and CDR2 is SVGAGI in the germline V gene. The CDR3 region is CASSSSHRAVGDTQYF. CDR3 bases: TGTGCCAGCAGTTCCTCCCACAGGGCGGTCGGGGATACGCAGTATTTT.

The chain has TRBV27 and TRBJ1-5; tentative D call: TRBD1 (6 bases). The CDR3 runs to 15 residues. Germline-derived CDR1 and CDR2 are MNHEY and SMNVEV (reference sequence). Deletions cut 2 bases from V and 2 bases from J, with 10 bases between. As DNA, the CDR3 is TGTGCCAGCAGTTTAGCAGGGGAAGGCAATCAGCCCCAGCATTTT. It encodes CASSLAGEGNQPQHF.

This clone occurred a few times. CDR3: CASSVDSNQPQHF. CDR3 nucleotides: TGTGCCAGCAGTGTAGATAGCAATCAGCCCCAGCATTTT. The V call is TRBV6-4, the J call TRBJ1-5; D not certain. The V gene lost 4 bases and the J gene lost 0 bases, with 4 bases spanning the gap. Germline lookup yields CDR1 MRHNA and CDR2 SNTAGT. CDR3 length: 13 residues.

The chain carries TRBV15 and TRBJ1-1; D gene ambiguous. The length of the CDR3 is 15 residues. Trimming shortened V by 1 base and J by 0 bases, and 9 bases separated the two germline ends. Germline-derived CDR1 and CDR2 are LNHNV and YYDKDF (reference sequence). The CDR3 coding sequence is TGTGCCACCAGCAGAGTTGAGCCAATGAACACTGAAGCTTTCTTT. Translating gives CATSRVEPMNTEAFF. Full variable domain (remainder filled in from reference TRBV15 and TRBJ1-1): DAMVIQNPRYQVTQFGKPVTLSCSQTLNHNVMYWYQQKSSQAPKLLFHYYDKDFNNEADTPDNFQSRRPNTSFCFLDIRSPGLGDTAMYLCATSRVEPMNTEAFFGQGTRLTVV.

The gene calls are TRBV6-5 and TRBJ1-3; 9 positions match TRBD1. The germline CDR1 and CDR2 sequences are MNHEY and SVGAGI. The V segment lost 7 bases and the J segment 4 bases; nucleotides outside the gene matches: 2. The length of the CDR3 is 13 residues. The CDR3 reads CASNRGPGNTIYF. CDR3 bases: TGTGCCAGCAACAGGGGGCCAGGAAACACCATATATTTT.

The chain employs TRBV13 and TRBJ1-6; TRBD1 aligns across 7 bases. The J segment lost 6 bases and the V segment lost 5 bases, leaving 4 bases of the junction unmatched. The CDR3 has 14 residues. Germline V gene sequence: CDR1 PRHDT, CDR2 FYEKMQ (reference sequence). The CDR3 DNA sequence: TGTGCCAGCAGCACCTGGGACAGTAATTCACCCCTCCACTTT. Residues: CASSTWDSNSPLHF.